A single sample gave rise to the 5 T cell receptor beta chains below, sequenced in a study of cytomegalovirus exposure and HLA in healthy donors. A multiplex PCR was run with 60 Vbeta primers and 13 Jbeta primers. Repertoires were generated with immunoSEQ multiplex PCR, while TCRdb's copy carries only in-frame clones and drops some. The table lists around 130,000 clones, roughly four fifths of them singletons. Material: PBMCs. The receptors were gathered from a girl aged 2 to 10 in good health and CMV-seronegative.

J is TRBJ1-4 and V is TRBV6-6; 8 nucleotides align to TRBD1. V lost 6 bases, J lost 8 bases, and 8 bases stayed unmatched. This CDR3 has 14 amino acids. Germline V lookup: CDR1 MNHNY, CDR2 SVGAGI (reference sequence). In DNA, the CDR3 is TGTGCCAGCAGCCGACAGGGGAGGGGGGAAAAACTGTTTTTT. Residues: CASSRQGRGEKLFF.

CDR3: CAISEWQGANTEAFF. The CDR3 region has the DNA TGTGCCATCAGTGAGTGGCAGGGGGCGAACACTGAAGCTTTCTTT. V and J are TRBV10-3 and TRBJ1-1, with 8 positions matching TRBD1. This CDR3 is built from 15 residues. CDR1 and CDR2 (germline): ENHRY, SYGVKD. V lost 1 base, J lost 1 base, and 2 bases stayed unmatched.

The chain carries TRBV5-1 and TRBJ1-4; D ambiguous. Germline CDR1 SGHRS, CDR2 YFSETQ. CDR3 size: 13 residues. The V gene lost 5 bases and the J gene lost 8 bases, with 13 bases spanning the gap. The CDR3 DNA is TGCGCCAGCAGAGAGGAGGACGGAGAAAAACTGTTTTTT. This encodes CASREEDGEKLFF.

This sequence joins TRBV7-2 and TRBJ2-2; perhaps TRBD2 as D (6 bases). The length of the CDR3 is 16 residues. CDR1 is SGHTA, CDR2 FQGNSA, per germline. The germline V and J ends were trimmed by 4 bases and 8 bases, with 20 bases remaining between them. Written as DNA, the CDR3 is TGTGCCAGCAGCTCCAAGCGGGTACGGAACTCGGGGGAGCTGTTTTTT. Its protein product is CASSSKRVRNSGELFF.

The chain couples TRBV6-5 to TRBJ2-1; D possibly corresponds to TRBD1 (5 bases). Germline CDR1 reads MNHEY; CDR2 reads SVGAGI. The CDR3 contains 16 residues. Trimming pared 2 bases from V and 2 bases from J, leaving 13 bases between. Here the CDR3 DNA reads TGTGCCAGCAGTTACCGTGGACACCCAACCTACAATGAGCAGTTCTTC. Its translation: CASSYRGHPTYNEQFF.